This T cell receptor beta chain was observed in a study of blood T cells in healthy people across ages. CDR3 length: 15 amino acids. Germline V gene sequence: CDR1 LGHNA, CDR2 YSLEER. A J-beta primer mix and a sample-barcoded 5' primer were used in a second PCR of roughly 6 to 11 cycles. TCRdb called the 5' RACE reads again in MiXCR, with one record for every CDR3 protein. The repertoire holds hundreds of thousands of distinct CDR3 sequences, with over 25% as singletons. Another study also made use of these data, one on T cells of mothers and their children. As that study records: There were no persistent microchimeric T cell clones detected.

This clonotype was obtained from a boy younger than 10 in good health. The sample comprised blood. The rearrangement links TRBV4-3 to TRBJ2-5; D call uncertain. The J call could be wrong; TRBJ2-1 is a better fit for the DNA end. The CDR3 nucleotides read TGCGCCAGCAGCCAAGAGGTGGAGAGTCGGAATGAGCAGTTCTTC. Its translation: CASSQEVESRNEQFF.